The TCR beta chain described here comes from a study of pediatric ulcerative colitis. The V end lost 5 bases, the J end lost 1 base, and 6 bases lay between the germline ends. The CDR3 runs to 13 residues. Germline V lookup: CDR1 SNHLY, CDR2 FYNNEI. The protocol was immunoSEQ multiplex PCR, while the TCRdb copy is restricted to in-frame clones and leaves out a portion. The data hold about 9,500 clones, with roughly 88% observed a single time. The sample holds a few counts of this clone. Sequencing was carried out using blood. The chain has TRBV2 and TRBJ2-4; D is possibly TRBD2 (5 bases). The TCR was taken from a girl aged 10 to 17 with moderate ulcerative colitis. CDR3 sequence (DNA): TGTGCCAGCAGTCGGGATGCCAAAAACATTCAGTACTTC. It specifies CASSRDAKNIQYF.